This TCR beta chain comes out of a study of shared clonotypes between healthy human individuals (dated by TCRdb to the early 2020s). General notes on the study: The cohort included three men and two women between 18 and 49 years of age. To estimate repertoire size and how much clonotypes are shared between individuals, the study performed deep sequencing of blood TCR repertoires from five healthy adults. Libraries were prepared and TCR repertoires were sequenced by different laboratories using diverse techniques, in order to increase sequencing depth and limit assay-specific biases. Each donor's leukapheresis produced roughly between roughly 0.85 and 9 billion PBMCs. Beyond this particular receptor, the publication reports: Pairwise subsampling indicated that sequencing depth was expected to affect the degree of clonotype sharing among donors. Because the study included a small number of donors, the genetic and exposure-history diversity represented was limited. Sampling was restricted to blood, and TCR repertoires in tissues likely differ from the TCR repertoires found in blood.

Donors were healthy HIV-negative adults with no recently reported acute infections or vaccinations. Every donor was a Caucasian adult living in Nashville, Tennessee, USA. For unsorted samples, some 100 million PBMCs were counted and genomic DNA was extracted with the QIAamp DNA Blood Mini kit. Blood was collected by leukapheresis, and PBMCs were isolated by Ficoll-Histopaque density gradient centrifugation and then cryopreserved in liquid nitrogen vapor phase. TCR CDR3 regions were amplified from genomic DNA by multiplex PCR using the deep immunoSEQ assay. Genomic DNA extracted from each cell subset was distributed evenly over all wells of several immunoSEQ 96-well plates, and each plate served as one replicate. Each replicate PCR for unsorted PBMC received approximately 0.3 ug genomic DNA, equal to about 30,000 T cell genomes. Genomic DNA from unsorted PBMC was sequenced over ten immunoSEQ deep assay plates. Purified libraries were quantified with a Qubit 3.0 fluorometer, sized on a Bioanalyzer 2100, and re-quantified with the KAPA Library Quantification kit. Every immunoSEQ 96-well plate was sequenced on a separate single-read 150-cycle Illumina NextSeq 550 flow cell. For the original study's pipeline: Because the immunoSEQ output included only junctional sequences and no quality scores, the filtering could not be the same as the filtering used for full-length reads. To assign V/J genes and CDR3, sequences were annotated using PyIR, a Python wrapper for IgBLAST v1.9, with IMGT germline references. Reads were filtered out if the reads had weak V/J assignments (E-value above 1e-6), no CDR3, stop codons, out-of-frame junctions, or ambiguous translated residues. A V3J clonotype was defined by an identical inferred V gene, J gene, and CDR3 amino acid sequence. To compute the percentage overlap between repertoires, the number of shared unique clonotypes was divided by the size of the smaller repertoire. RTK rarefaction, the Chao1 estimator, and Recon v2.1 estimates of unobserved clonotypes were used to assess repertoire richness. TCRdb holds this immuneACCESS table with in-frame rearrangements only. Some clones are missing; in checked studies, unresolved V genes explain under half, and the rest has no known cause. Clone size and V and J calls were adopted from that table, with D and trimming inferred from the DNA. The sample table contains over 95,000 clones; only one count was recorded for around 47% of them. The ten biggest clones cover over 13% of the sample.

About this clone: There is no known antigen for this receptor. Base-call qualities are not available, and no considerably larger clone is one nucleotide away.

Its CDR3 holds 14 amino acids, cysteine through phenylalanine. Left in the record is the CDR3 DNA by itself, 42 bases read in frame from the first base. V is cut by 5 bases and J by 1 base, and the space between the germline ends is 9 bases. The germline V gene (reference sequence) yields MNHEY for CDR1 and SMNVEV for CDR2. The sequenced material came from PBMCs. This receptor was obtained from a woman between 40 and 55 years old in good health. Some clones in this sample may be carry-over from other donors' samples. The chain couples TRBV27 to TRBJ1-5, with the D gene call left open. The CDR3 is CASSPLSSNQPQHF. The nucleotide sequence reads as follows: TGTGCCAGCAGTCCCCTTTCCAGCAATCAGCCCCAGCATTTT.